The present T cell receptor (beta chain) was sequenced within a study of blood T cell repertoires in COVID-19. The table came from immunoSEQ multiplex PCR; TCRdb's copy has only in-frame clones and leaves some out. The data show 100,000 to 150,000 clones, approximately 84% seen once. This clone appeared a few times. This clonotype originated in a woman over 75 with acute or convalescent COVID-19. The sample comprised peripheral blood.

The CDR3 spells CASSIRQEPYEQYF. CDR3 DNA sequence: TGTGCCAGCAGCATACGACAGGAACCCTACGAGCAGTACTTC. This rearrangement joins TRBV9 to TRBJ2-7; weak D call: TRBD1 (6 bases). Germline values: CDR1 SGDLS, CDR2 YYNGEE. The V and J ends lost 4 bases and 2 bases respectively, with 13 bases between them. CDR3 length equals 14 residues.